What follows describes a single T cell receptor (beta chain). Deletions cut 4 bases from V and 3 bases from J, with 16 bases between. This CDR3 is built from 15 residues. Germline V gene lookup returns CDR1 SQVTM and CDR2 ANQGSEA. The data stem from a study of cytomegalovirus exposure and HLA in healthy donors. Overall study: Both the roughly 120 validation repertoires and the approximately 700 first-cohort repertoires used the same platform, as reported by a later analysis.

Generated by immunoSEQ multiplex PCR, the TCRdb table keeps only in-frame clones and is missing some. Counted here are about 160,000 clones, 70% to 90% occurring once; the ten biggest clones make up 2.5% to 3%. This chain joins TRBV29-1 and TRBJ1-3; D not certain. The origin of this receptor is a man between 18 and 35 years old in good health and CMV-seronegative. Sequenced material: PBMCs. This CDR3 reads CSVVPTDSGGNTIYF. In DNA form, the CDR3 reads TGCAGCGTTGTCCCGACGGACTCTGGTGGAAACACCATATATTTT. Full variable domain (rest looked up from reference TRBV29-1 and TRBJ1-3): SAVISQKPSRDICQRGTSLTIQCQVDSQVTMMFWYRQQPGQSLTLIATANQGSEATYESGFVIDKFPISRPNLTFSTLTVSNMSPEDSSIYLCSVVPTDSGGNTIYFGEGSWLTVV.